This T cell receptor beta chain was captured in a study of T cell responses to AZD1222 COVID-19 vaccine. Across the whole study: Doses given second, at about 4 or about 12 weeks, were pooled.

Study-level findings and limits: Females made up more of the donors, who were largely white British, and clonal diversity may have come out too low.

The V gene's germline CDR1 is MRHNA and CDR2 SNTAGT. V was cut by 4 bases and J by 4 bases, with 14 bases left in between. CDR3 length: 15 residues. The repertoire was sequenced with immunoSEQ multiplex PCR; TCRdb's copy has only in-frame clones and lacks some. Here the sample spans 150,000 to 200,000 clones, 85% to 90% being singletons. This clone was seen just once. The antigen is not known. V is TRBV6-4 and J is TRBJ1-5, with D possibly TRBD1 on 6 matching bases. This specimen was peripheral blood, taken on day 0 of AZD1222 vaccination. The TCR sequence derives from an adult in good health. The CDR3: CASSGRGARNQPQHF. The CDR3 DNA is TGTGCCAGCAGTGGACGGGGGGCTAGGAATCAGCCCCAGCATTTT.